These 30 T cell receptor beta chains came from one sample sequenced in a study of CD8+CD57+ T cells in acquired aplastic anemia. Genomic DNA, the template, was used for profiling of the TCR beta VDJ and CDR3. TCRdb re-called the reads with MiXCR, one entry per CDR3 protein. Altogether hundreds of thousands of distinct CDR3 sequences are present, around a third being singletons, with the ten largest covering 0.75% to 0.95%. Patients sequenced had flow cytometry evidence of CD8+CD57+ cell expansion. The sequencing sample was made of sorted CD4+, CD8+, or CD8+CD57+ T cells (not recorded which) from PBMCs. The receptor set was obtained from a human donor with aplastic anemia.

A remark on this clonotype: Given a much more abundant clone one base away, this may be a read error. The chain combines TRBV10-3 with TRBJ2-6, with D unresolved. This CDR3 contains 12 residues. Germline lookup yields CDR1 ENHRY and CDR2 SYGVKD. The ends were cut back, 6 bases at V and 0 bases at J, with 0 bases in the middle. Here the CDR3 DNA reads TGTGCCATCAGCTCTGGGGCCAACGTCCTGACTTTC. Translated: CAISSGANVLTF.

This clonotype was counted at least ten times. The chain links TRBV7-3 to TRBJ2-5; D might be TRBD1 (5 bases). The germline V and J ends were trimmed by 3 bases and 5 bases, with 10 bases remaining between them. CDR3 length equals 13 residues. Looked up from germline, CDR1 is SGHTA and CDR2 is FQGTGA. The CDR3 spells CASSLGPRETQYF. The CDR3 nucleotides read TGTGCCAGCAGCTTGGGGCCCCGGGAGACCCAGTACTTC.

V gene TRBV19 combines with J gene TRBJ2-3, with D maybe TRBD1 (6 bases). V lost 1 base, J lost 2 bases, and 10 bases lay in between. The CDR3 is 15 residues long. The germline gives CDR1 LNHDA, CDR2 SQIVND (reference sequence). The CDR3 loop is CASSIATGPTDTQYF. The CDR3 DNA follows: TGTGCCAGTAGTATAGCAACAGGGCCCACAGATACGCAGTATTTT.

The chain recombines TRBV20-1 with TRBJ1-4; D uncertain. This CDR3 is built from 14 residues. The V gene's germline CDR1 is DFQATT and CDR2 SNEGSKA (reference sequence). V lost 6 bases and J lost 0, with 11 bases in between. The CDR3 bases are TGCAGTGCCACCAACCCAACAACTAATGAAAAACTGTTTTTT. Protein: CSATNPTTNEKLFF.

This clonotype showed up just a few times. The chain recombines TRBV6-1 with TRBJ2-3; possibly TRBD1 or TRBD2 for D (5 bases each). V lost 0 bases and J 4 bases, leaving 5 bases between the germline ends. The CDR3 runs 13 residues. CDR1 is MNHNS and CDR2 is SASEGT in the germline V gene. The CDR3: CASSEAGADTQYF. The CDR3 coding sequence is TGTGCCAGCAGTGAAGCGGGGGCAGATACGCAGTATTTT.

This clonotype occurred a few times. This chain connects TRBV12-3 or TRBV12-4 to TRBJ2-7; TRBD2 agrees at 16 bases. V gave up 5 bases and J gave up 2 bases; unmatched junction bases: 12. CDR3 length: 19 residues. The CDR3 nucleotides are TGTGCCAGCAGTCCACCGGGACTAGCGGGAGGGCCCTCACCCTACGAGCAGTACTTC. Its protein is CASSPPGLAGGPSPYEQYF.

As concerns this clonotype: This may be a read error, as it is one base from a much larger clone. The V call is TRBV20-1, the J call TRBJ2-7; no clear D gene. The ends were cut back, 4 bases at V and 0 bases at J, with 13 bases in the middle. Germline loops: CDR1 DFQATT, CDR2 SNEGSKA (reference sequence). This CDR3 region has 14 residues. The CDR3 here is CSANPGKASYEQYF. The CDR3 DNA reads as TGCAGTGCTAACCCTGGAAAGGCCTCCTACGAGCAGTACTTC.

In this sample, this clonotype turned up once. One base away lies a much larger clone, so this may be a sequencing read error. The V and J genes are TRBV7-9 and TRBJ2-5; 13 nucleotides line up with TRBD2. CDR1 SEHNR and CDR2 FQNEAQ come from the germline V gene (reference sequence). CDR3 length: 14 amino acids. V was clipped by 6 bases and J by 13 bases; unmatched bases: 11. The CDR3 sequence: CASSYTPTSGRPYF. The CDR3 DNA reads as TGTGCCAGCAGTTATACCCCGACTAGCGGGAGGCCGTACTTC.

This clonotype came up many times. The chain links TRBV29-1 to TRBJ1-1, with D uncertain. The CDR3 totals 14 residues. Trimming stripped 7 bases from V and 1 base from J, with 16 bases between. The germline gives CDR1 SQVTM, CDR2 ANQGSEA. In DNA, the CDR3 is TGCAGCGCCTCATCCCAAGGCGGGAACACTGAAGCTTTCTTT. Its protein product is CSASSQGGNTEAFF.

This clonotype was counted only a few times. The CDR3 DNA reads as TGTGCCAGCAGCTCCGGGACAGGGGGCCTGGAGACCCAGTACTTC. This codes for CASSSGTGGLETQYF. This chain uses TRBV11-2 with TRBJ2-5; 12 bases are a match to TRBD1. CDR3 size: 15 residues. The V segment lost 4 bases and the J segment 5 bases; nucleotides outside the gene matches: 5. Germline CDR1 reads SGHAT; CDR2 reads FQNNGV.

This clonotype was observed a few times. This chain uses TRBV9 with TRBJ2-1; D is perhaps TRBD1 (5 bases). V was pared by 8 bases and J by 6 bases, with 12 bases between. The CDR3 is 12 amino acids. Germline-derived CDR1 and CDR2 are SGDLS and YYNGEE. The CDR3 region is CASAWGPNEQFF. DNA for the CDR3: TGTGCCAGTGCATGGGGCCCCAATGAGCAGTTCTTC.

V is TRBV29-1 and J is TRBJ1-2; weak D call: TRBD1 (5 bases). V lost 6 bases and J lost 4, with 24 bases in between. Germline CDR1 reads SQVTM; CDR2 reads ANQGSEA. The CDR3 is 16 amino acids. This CDR3 reads CSVPCGEDTVTYGYTF. The CDR3, as DNA: TGCAGCGTCCCTTGCGGGGAGGACACGGTAACCTATGGCTACACCTTC. Drawing the rest from reference TRBV29-1 and TRBJ1-2, the complete variable domain is SAVISQKPSRDICQRGTSLTIQCQVDSQVTMMFWYRQQPGQSLTLIATANQGSEATYESGFVIDKFPISRPNLTFSTLTVSNMSPEDSSIYLCSVPCGEDTVTYGYTFGSGTRLTVV.

This chain uses TRBV29-1 with TRBJ1-5; D might be TRBD1 (5 bases). The CDR3 sequence is 14 residues long. Germline loops: CDR1 SQVTM, CDR2 ANQGSEA. CDR3 loop: CGAGAGEGNQPQHF. DNA of the CDR3: TGCGGCGCTGGGGCCGGAGAAGGAAATCAGCCCCAGCATTTT. Full variable domain (remainder filled in from reference TRBV29-1 and TRBJ1-5): SAVISQKPSRDICQRGTSLTIQCQVDSQVTMMFWYRQQPGQSLTLIATANQGSEATYESGFVIDKFPISRPNLTFSTLTVSNMSPEDSSIYLCGAGAGEGNQPQHFGDGTRLSIL.

This sequence joins TRBV4-3 and TRBJ2-3; 12 nucleotides match TRBD2. CDR3 size: 16 residues. Losses at the gene ends were 0 bases for V and 6 bases for J; bases not matched to a gene: 4. Germline CDR1 is LGHNA and CDR2 is YSLEER. CDR3 region: CASSQDLAGGTDTQYF. As DNA, the CDR3 is TGCGCCAGCAGCCAAGACCTAGCGGGGGGGACGGATACGCAGTATTTT.

This clonotype was detected many times. This sequence joins TRBV2 and TRBJ1-2; 7 positions match TRBD1. The CDR3 consists of 16 residues. CDR1 is SNHLY and CDR2 is FYNNEI in the germline V gene. Trimming at V came to 7 bases and at J to 7 bases, leaving 18 bases not matched to a gene. CDR3 in DNA: TGTGCCAGCAACCCAGGGAGGGCAGGGGGTTCGATTGGCTACACCTTC. Amino acid sequence: CASNPGRAGGSIGYTF.

The CDR3 loop reads CSGQDTEAFF. The CDR3 DNA reads TGCAGCGGACAGGACACTGAAGCTTTCTTT. The V and J genes are TRBV29-1 and TRBJ1-1; D is perhaps TRBD1 (6 bases). The ends were cut back, 7 bases at V and 3 bases at J, with 6 bases in the middle. The CDR3 length is 10 residues. From germline, CDR1 is SQVTM and CDR2 ANQGSEA. The full variable domain, rest sourced from reference TRBV29-1 and TRBJ1-1, is SAVISQKPSRDICQRGTSLTIQCQVDSQVTMMFWYRQQPGQSLTLIATANQGSEATYESGFVIDKFPISRPNLTFSTLTVSNMSPEDSSIYLCSGQDTEAFFGQGTRLTVV.

The chain joins TRBV6-5 to TRBJ1-1; the D gene is possibly TRBD1 (6 bases). V was clipped by 2 bases and J by 0 bases, with 13 bases between them. The CDR3 loop spans 16 amino acids. Germline V lookup: CDR1 MNHEY, CDR2 SVGAGI. The CDR3 coding sequence is TGTGCCAGCAGTTACCATGGACAGAGGATGAACACTGAAGCTTTCTTT. Protein: CASSYHGQRMNTEAFF.

This clonotype appeared many times. The chain uses TRBV20-1 and TRBJ1-6; TRBD1 matches 8 bases. With 5 bases clipped from V and 0 bases from J, the junction kept 6 bases outside the gene matches. The CDR3 has 16 amino acids. The germline V gene encodes CDR1 DFQATT and CDR2 SNEGSKA (reference sequence). CDR3 in DNA: TGCAGTGCTCTTCGACAGGGGACCTCCTATAATTCACCCCTCCACTTT. This gives the protein CSALRQGTSYNSPLHF.

Comments on this clonotype: The conserved final phenylalanine or tryptophan is absent from the CDR3, which likely points to a read error. The chain carries TRBV2 and TRBJ1-3; D remains ambiguous. The CDR3 is made up of 15 amino acids. The V gene's germline CDR1 is SNHLY and CDR2 FYNNEI. Trimming took off 6 bases at V and 0 bases at J, with 12 bases between the two ends. In nucleotides, the CDR3 is TGTGCCAGCAGGATACCAGGTGGCTCTGGAAACACCATATATCTT. Amino acid sequence: CASRIPGGSGNTIYL.

This clonotype showed up many times. This chain uses TRBV19 with TRBJ1-1, with a tentative D call TRBD1 (5 bases). Deletions cut 6 bases from V and 1 base from J, with 12 bases between. The length of the CDR3 is 14 residues. Germline assignment: CDR1 LNHDA and CDR2 SQIVND (reference sequence). CDR3 residues: CASRETGRNTEAFF. CDR3 DNA sequence: TGTGCCAGTAGAGAAACAGGTCGGAACACTGAAGCTTTCTTT.

This clonotype has just a few counts. The V call is TRBV7-8, the J call TRBJ2-3; D is unclear. Trimming took 3 bases from V and 4 from J, leaving 11 bases between them. The CDR3 length is 14 residues. CDR1 and CDR2 from the germline V gene are SGHVS and FQNEAQ. This chain's CDR3 is CASSLMVYPDTQYF. CDR3 DNA sequence: TGTGCCAGCAGCTTGATGGTTTACCCAGATACGCAGTATTTT.

V gene TRBV25-1 combines with J gene TRBJ2-2, with D perhaps matching TRBD1 (6 bases). The CDR3 length is 15 residues. CDR1 MGHDK and CDR2 SYGVNS come from the germline V gene. Between the trimmed V and J ends, which lost 7 bases and 2 bases, there was a span of 14 bases. The CDR3 spells CASKPPGANTGELFF. The CDR3 nucleotides are TGTGCCAGCAAACCTCCAGGGGCTAACACCGGGGAGCTGTTTTTT.

The rearrangement joins TRBV5-1 to TRBJ2-5, with 11 bases fitting TRBD1. The ends lost 0 bases at V and 4 bases at J; junction bases unmatched: 2. The CDR3 extends over 15 amino acids. The germline gives CDR1 SGHRS, CDR2 YFSETQ. CDR3 sequence (DNA): TGCGCCAGCAGCTTGGCCGGGACAGGGGGAGAGACCCAGTACTTC. Translated: CASSLAGTGGETQYF.

This clonotype was found many times. The gene calls are TRBV7-2 and TRBJ2-5; no reliable D call. V was trimmed by 6 bases and J by 2 bases, leaving 4 bases between them. CDR1 and CDR2 (germline): SGHTA, FQGNSA. The CDR3 covers 11 residues. The CDR3 sequence is CASRKQETQYF. CDR3 sequence (DNA): TGTGCCAGCAGAAAACAAGAGACCCAGTACTTC.

The rearrangement joins TRBV7-8 to TRBJ1-2; D is unresolved. The V end lost 1 base, the J end lost 1 base, and 10 bases lay between the germline ends. The CDR3 has 15 amino acids. Per germline, CDR1 SGHVS and CDR2 FQNEAQ. The CDR3 DNA follows: TGTGCCAGCAGCTTAGGGTCTATCAGTAACTATGGCTACACCTTC. Translated, it gives CASSLGSISNYGYTF.

The V and J genes are TRBV12-3 or TRBV12-4 and TRBJ1-6; no definite D call. This CDR3 has 16 residues. V was pared by 0 bases and J by 9 bases, with 15 bases between. CDR3 amino acids: CASSLASPGGGSPLHF. The DNA of the CDR3 is TGTGCCAGCAGTTTAGCGTCCCCCGGTGGTGGTTCACCCCTCCACTTT.

The chain is built from TRBV7-9 and TRBJ2-3; possibly TRBD1 or TRBD2 for D (5 bases each). V was pared by 1 base and J by 4 bases, with 9 bases between. Germline values: CDR1 SEHNR, CDR2 FQNEAQ (reference sequence). The CDR3 covers 14 residues. The CDR3: CASSLGPGPDTQYF. For the CDR3, the DNA is TGTGCCAGCAGCTTAGGCCCGGGACCAGATACGCAGTATTTT. The whole variable domain, filled in from reference TRBV7-9 and TRBJ2-3, reads DTGVSQNPRHKITKRGQNVTFRCDPISEHNRLYWYRQTLGQGPEFLTYFQNEAQLEKSRLLSDRFSAERPKGSFSTLEIQRTEQGDSAMYLCASSLGPGPDTQYFGPGTRLTVL.

A single count supports this clonotype. Just one base apart from a much larger clone, this may be a read error. The DNA is omitted, as the CDR3 cannot be located on it reliably, and the CDR3 follows TCRdb's listing. This chain uses TRBV6-1 with TRBJ1-5. Ends included, the CDR3 has 15 residues. The germline V gene has CDR1 MNHNS and CDR2 SASEGT. The CDR3 loop is CASRFGSGSNQPRHF.

This clonotype has only a few counts. The V call is TRBV20-1, the J call TRBJ2-1; 8 nucleotides align to TRBD2. Looked up from germline, CDR1 is DFQATT and CDR2 is SNEGSKA (reference sequence). J lost 1 base, V lost 0 bases, and 5 bases had no gene match. This CDR3 region has 16 residues. This CDR3 is CSARDSGTSSYNEQFF. For the CDR3, the DNA is TGCAGTGCTAGAGATTCCGGGACTAGTTCCTACAATGAGCAGTTCTTC.

This clonotype was seen only a few times. The chain employs TRBV10-3 and TRBJ2-7; 7 bases map to TRBD1. The end of the DNA is better explained by TRBJ2-5, so the J call may be wrong. Germline loops: CDR1 ENHRY, CDR2 SYGVKD. The CDR3 is made up of 14 amino acids. For the CDR3, the DNA is TGTGCCATCAGTGAGTTCAGGGGGCAAGAGACCCAGTACTTC. Amino acids: CAISEFRGQETQYF.